Below are 10 T cell receptor beta chains sequenced from a single sample in a study of radiation and T cells in renal cell carcinoma (dated by TCRdb to 2018 to 2020). Library preparation was by the immunoSEQ multiplex PCR assay. The clones in this table, taken by TCRdb from immuneACCESS, are in-frame only. Not every clone is retained; where verified, under half of the shortfall comes from an unresolved V gene, and the cause of the rest is unknown. The sample profile shows about 120,000 clones; roughly four fifths of them were found once. The top ten hold 4.5% to 7% of the sample. The meaning of the sample's time point label: blood 2 weeks post-SBRT. This specimen's treatment or condition label, per the study, means: 15 Gy SBRT to primary tumor, nephrectomy 4 weeks later. Sequenced material: blood, taken from a patient whose treatment included radiotherapy and nephrectomy. The receptor source for this set is a man aged 45 to 65 with renal cell carcinoma.

The V and J genes are TRBV7-6 and TRBJ2-7; possibly TRBD2 for D (5 bases). The germline V gene has CDR1 SGHVS and CDR2 FNYEAQ. CDR3 length: 15 residues. V gave up 5 bases and J gave up 0 bases, with 14 bases separating them. CDR3 sequence reads: CASSAGSGSSYEQYF. The CDR3 nucleotides are TGTGCCAGCAGCGCTGGATCGGGAAGCTCCTACGAGCAGTACTTC. Filled out from reference TRBV7-6 and TRBJ2-7, the complete variable domain reads GAGVSQSPRYKVTKRGQDVALRCDPISGHVSLYWYRQALGQGPEFLTYFNYEAQQDKSGLPNDRFSAERPEGSISTLTIQRTEQRDSAMYRCASSAGSGSSYEQYFGPGTRLTVT.

The chain employs TRBV6-5 and TRBJ2-7; 8 positions agree with TRBD2. CDR3 length: 15 residues. Trimming removed 5 bases from V and 2 bases from J; junction bases left unmatched: 8. Germline V gene lookup returns CDR1 MNHEY and CDR2 SVGAGI. CDR3 bases: TGTGCCAGCAGTACACTAGCGGCCCAAACCTACGAGCAGTACTTC. Amino acid sequence: CASSTLAAQTYEQYF.

The V and J genes are TRBV5-6 and TRBJ1-1, with a weak D call TRBD1 (5 bases). The V gene's germline CDR1 is SGHDT and CDR2 YYEEEE. V was cut by 4 bases and J by 0 bases, with 13 bases left in between. This CDR3 is 15 amino acids long. This CDR3 is CASSPRGVMNTEAFF. As DNA, the CDR3 is TGTGCCAGCAGCCCCAGAGGGGTCATGAACACTGAAGCTTTCTTT.

The chain combines TRBV30 with TRBJ2-3; a possible D gene is TRBD1 (5 bases). V lost 2 bases and J 1 base, leaving 7 bases between the germline ends. Germline CDR1 is GTSNPN and CDR2 is SVGIG (reference sequence). The CDR3 loop spans 13 amino acids. DNA for the CDR3: TGTGCCTGGAGTATCAGGGGCACAGATACGCAGTATTTT. Amino acids: CAWSIRGTDTQYF.

The chain carries TRBV19 and TRBJ2-1, with D uncertain. Germline values: CDR1 LNHDA, CDR2 SQIVND (reference sequence). Trimming cost V 5 bases and J 4 bases, with 15 bases left between them. The CDR3 is 15 residues long. The CDR3 bases are TGTGCCAGTAGTCTCAATACGATGGAGTACAATGAGCAGTTCTTC. Amino acids: CASSLNTMEYNEQFF.

This clone was seen at least ten times. The chain employs TRBV11-2 and TRBJ2-7, with D perhaps assigned TRBD1 or TRBD2 (6 bases each). V gave up 1 base and J gave up 4 bases, with 17 bases separating them. This CDR3 contains 16 residues. CDR1 and CDR2 from the germline V gene are SGHAT and FQNNGV. CDR3 DNA: TGTGCCAGCAGCTTAGGCGCCTCTGGGGGGCTTTACGAGCAGTACTTC. Residues: CASSLGASGGLYEQYF.

V usage is TRBV5-1 and J usage is TRBJ1-6, with D unresolved. V lost 0 bases and J 14 bases, leaving 18 bases between the germline ends. This CDR3 is built from 15 residues. Germline values: CDR1 SGHRS, CDR2 YFSETQ. CDR3 in amino acids: CASSLEGEGSRTLHF. For the CDR3, the DNA is TGCGCCAGCAGCTTGGAAGGAGAGGGTTCTAGGACCCTCCACTTT.

V usage is TRBV5-1 and J usage is TRBJ2-1; 9 bases match TRBD1. Germline V CDR1 and CDR2: SGHRS, YFSETQ. The CDR3 covers 14 residues. Trimming cost V 4 bases and J 5 bases; bases outside gene matches: 4. The CDR3 reads CASSEGQGNNEQFF. In DNA, the CDR3 is TGCGCCAGCAGCGAAGGACAGGGGAACAATGAGCAGTTCTTC.

V is TRBV5-1 and J is TRBJ2-7, with 10 bases matching TRBD2. CDR3 length: 13 residues. Germline CDR1 and CDR2: SGHRS and YFSETQ. Unmatched junction bases numbered 3, after V lost 2 bases and J lost 7 bases. The CDR3 protein is CASSLTSGMEQYF. CDR3 DNA: TGCGCCAGCAGCTTAACTAGCGGGATGGAGCAGTACTTC. Based on the CDR3 plus reference TRBV5-1 and TRBJ2-7, the full variable domain is KAGVTQTPRYLIKTRGQQVTLSCSPISGHRSVSWYQQTPGQGLQFLFEYFSETQRNKGNFPGRFSGRQFSNSRSEMNVSTLELGDSALYLCASSLTSGMEQYFGPGTRLTVT.

The CDR3: CASSLAGQSTDTQYF. In DNA form, the CDR3 reads TGTGCCAGCAGCCTAGCGGGACAAAGCACAGATACGCAGTATTTT. This chain connects TRBV9 to TRBJ2-3; 9 bases match TRBD2. With V trimmed by 4 bases and J by 0 bases, 3 bases remained unmatched. CDR3 size: 15 residues. Germline CDR1 and CDR2: SGDLS and YYNGEE.